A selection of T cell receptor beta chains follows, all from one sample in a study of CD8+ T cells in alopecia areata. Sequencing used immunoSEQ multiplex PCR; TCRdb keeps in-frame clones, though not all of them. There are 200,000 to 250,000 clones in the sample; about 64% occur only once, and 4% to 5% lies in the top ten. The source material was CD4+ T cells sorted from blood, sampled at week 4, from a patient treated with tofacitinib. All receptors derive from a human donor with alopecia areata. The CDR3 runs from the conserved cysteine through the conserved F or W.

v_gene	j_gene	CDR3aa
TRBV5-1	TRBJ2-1	CASSVDRGGNEQFF
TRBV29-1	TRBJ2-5	CSVTGTGGFRETQYF
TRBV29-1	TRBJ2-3	CSVGKGQRDTQYF
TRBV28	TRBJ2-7	CASSSRTGLTYEQYF
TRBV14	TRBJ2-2	CASSQDRGWDTGELFF
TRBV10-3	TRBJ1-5	CATGPGGNQPQHF
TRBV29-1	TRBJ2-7	CSVGGQGASYEQYF
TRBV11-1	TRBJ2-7	CASSARQAYEQYF
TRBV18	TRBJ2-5	CASSPRQRETQYF
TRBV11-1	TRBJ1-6	CASRVDSYNSPLHF
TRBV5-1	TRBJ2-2	CASSSSGAGTGELFF
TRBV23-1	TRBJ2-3	CAPRERNPRTDTQYF
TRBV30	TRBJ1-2	CAWSVLDFYGYTF
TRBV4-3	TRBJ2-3	CASSQDRLAGGNTQYF
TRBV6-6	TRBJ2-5	CASSYPQQTGQTQYF
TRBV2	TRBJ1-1	CASKRQGGTEAFF
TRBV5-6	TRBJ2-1	CASSPLLGTRSNEQFF